The entry below describes one T cell receptor beta chain. What antigen it recognizes has not been identified. Base qualities were left out, and no much larger clone turns up one base away. The sample is drawn from a study of Graves' ophthalmopathy and Graves' hyperthyroidism listed by TCRdb under 2018. Regarding the study in general: Peripheral blood was collected before any treatment was given, at the time of initial diagnosis. To tell Graves' ophthalmopathy apart from Graves' hyperthyroidism, and to predict which patients would progress to ophthalmopathy, the study relied on TCR beta repertoire signatures. An independent validation cohort was composed of some 19 hyperthyroidism patients and around 16 patients who later progressed from hyperthyroidism to ophthalmopathy. In total, 120 to 150 blood samples were TCR-sequenced: 43 ophthalmopathy, roughly 77 hyperthyroidism and about 17 hyperthyroidism-to-ophthalmopathy patients. The approximately 98 discovery patients were randomly divided into training and test sets at a 7:3 ratio. In several hyperthyroidism patients, the T-cell repertoires found in thyroid tissue were compared with those found in blood. To explore V-J signatures distinguishing ophthalmopathy from hyperthyroidism, a discovery set of 100 or so patients (about 44 ophthalmopathy, 55 to 60 stable hyperthyroidism) was enrolled. Following sample collection, hyperthyroidism patients were given methimazole at a starting dose of 30 mg daily, and ophthalmopathy patients were given high-dose intravenous methylprednisolone.

TCR beta CDR3 regions were amplified from RNA transcripts for repertoire sequencing. The first round of RT-PCR was done with HTBI primers and the Qiagen OneStep RT-PCR kit, and was followed by a second round of multiplex PCR, then size selection and purification. Sequencing of the libraries was carried out on an Illumina HiSeq2000 in paired-end mode with 100 bp reads. In the original analysis: SOAPnuke was used to process the reads, throwing out any read that had adapters, had uncalled bases, had a mean Phred below 15, or lacked an exact constant-primer or identifier match. High-quality paired reads were merged with COPE v1.2.5. Each unique nucleotide sequence was treated as a clonotype, and MiTCR v1.1 was used to align the clonotypes to the IMGT TRB V, D and J references. Analysis was restricted to V-J combinations with a frequency above 0.0001, which covered about 99% of repertoires. For each V-J combination, a TCR clonal expansion and chaos score was defined as the ratio of F50 clonal expansion to chaos observed in the TCRdist matrix. Welch's t-statistics and random forest were used to reduce the features to about a dozen V-J combinations, which were then used as input to a naive Bayes classifier. Thyroid-blood repertoire similarity was quantified with the Morisita-Horn index. TCRdb itself trimmed the public reads at Q25 with fastp, ran MiXCR and retained productive beta chains. Under each unique CDR3 protein, matching rows form one entry showing the most common genes and DNA. The V and J calls and clone size are TCRdb's, not the authors'. The sample profile shows hundreds of thousands of distinct CDR3 sequences; roughly a fifth of them were found once. Around 40% of the sample is taken by the ten largest.

Patients with ophthalmopathy had moderately to severely active disease, with a Clinical Activity Score of 3 or more, a NOSPECS grade of 4 or more, and a disease duration of less than 3 months. Patients with other autoimmune diseases, uncontrolled infections, pregnancy or lactation were excluded. Clinical symptoms, serum thyroxine, TRAb, thyroid ultrasound and orbital computed tomography were used for diagnosis. Ficoll-Paque density gradient centrifugation was used to isolate PBMCs from approximately 10 ml of fresh peripheral blood. Total RNA was extracted using Trizol reagent, and RNA quality was checked on an Agilent 2100 Bioanalyzer. V is pared back by 1 base and J by 10 bases, with 8 bases lying between the germline termini. The CDR3 holds 13 amino acids from the cysteine to the phenylalanine. Just CDR3 DNA is preserved here, 39 bases in frame from base 1. Sequences MGHRA (CDR1) and YSYEKL (CDR2) are obtained from the germline V gene.

Points the paper makes about the study in general: The 13-signature model separated ophthalmopathy from stable hyperthyroidism with approximately 90% sensitivity and around 84% specificity in cross-validation, and 80%/75% in the test set. Most expanded thyroid clonotypes with frequency above 0.001 were also detected in blood, suggesting blood repertoires may reflect the thyroid immune response. In validation, the model predicted ophthalmopathy progression with about 70% sensitivity and 72.22% specificity; about a dozen predicted patients were CT-confirmed with GO in a median of approximately 6.5 months. No statistical method was used to predetermine the sample size, and group allocation was not hidden from the investigators.

This TCR came from a woman between 45 and 60 years old with Graves' ophthalmopathy. Donor details come from another sample of the same person, matched by shared clones. Sequencing was done on a sample of peripheral blood. Recombination linked TRBV4-1 to TRBJ1-6; no D segment can be confidently identified. CDR3 protein: CASSQVRGSPLHF. The base sequence is TGCGCCAGCAGCCAAGTGCGGGGATCACCCCTCCACTTT.